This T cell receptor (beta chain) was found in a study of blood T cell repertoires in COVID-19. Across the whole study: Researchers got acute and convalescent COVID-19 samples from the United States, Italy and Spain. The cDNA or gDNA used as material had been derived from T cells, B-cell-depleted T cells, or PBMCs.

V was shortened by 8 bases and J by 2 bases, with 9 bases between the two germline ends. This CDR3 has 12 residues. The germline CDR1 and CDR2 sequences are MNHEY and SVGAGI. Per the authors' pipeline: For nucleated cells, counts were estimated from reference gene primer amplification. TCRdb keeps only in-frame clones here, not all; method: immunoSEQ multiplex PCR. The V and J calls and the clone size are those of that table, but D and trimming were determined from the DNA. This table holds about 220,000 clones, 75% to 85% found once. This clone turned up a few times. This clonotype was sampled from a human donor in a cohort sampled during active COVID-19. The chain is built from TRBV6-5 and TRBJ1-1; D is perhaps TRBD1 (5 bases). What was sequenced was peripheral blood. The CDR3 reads CASLTVNTEAFF. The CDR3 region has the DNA TGTGCCAGCCTGACAGTTAACACTGAAGCTTTCTTT.